Given below is one T cell receptor (beta chain) in context. Its specificity is unknown. Clones were read by immunoSEQ multiplex PCR, and TCRdb kept only the in-frame ones, dropping some. The profile shows more than 1,200,000 clones, 98% of them singletons. The sample comes from a study of shared clonotypes between healthy human individuals. Study details: For every donor, three CD4 naive, three CD4 memory, two CD8 naive and one CD8 memory plates were used. Findings and caveats of the study: Relative to clonotypes present in all four donors, those not shared had lower generation probabilities. The expectation was that sequencing depth would affect clonotype sharing among donors. Enrolling few donors narrowed the genetic and exposure-history diversity that was represented.

The CDR3 length is 12 residues. CDR1 is SGHDN, CDR2 FVKESK, per germline. Trimming cost V 1 base and J 5 bases, with 5 bases left between them. V gene TRBV14 combines with J gene TRBJ2-5, with no clear D. This sequence originates from a man aged 25 to 40 in good health. The specimen sequenced was naive CD4+ T cells sorted from blood. Specified subset: CD45RA+ positively selected. The CDR3 here is CASSQVIETQYF. In DNA, the CDR3 is TGTGCCAGCAGCCAAGTAATCGAGACCCAGTACTTC. The full variable domain, in which reference TRBV14 and TRBJ2-5 provide the parts outside the CDR3, is EAGVTQFPSHSVIEKGQTVTLRCDPISGHDNLYWYRRVMGKEIKFLLHFVKESKQDESGMPNNRFLAERTGGTYSTLKVQPAELEDSGVYFCASSQVIETQYFGPGTRLLVL.